This entry describes one TCR beta chain. The antigen is not known. Library construction for TCR beta used iRepertoire HTBI primers and Arm-PCR of CDR3 regions. Each CDR3 protein gets one entry after TCRdb re-called the multiplex PCR reads with MiXCR. The sample consists of roughly 400,000 distinct CDR3 sequences, more than 20% of them appearing once. The CDR3 totals 14 residues. The ends were cut back, 6 bases at V and 2 bases at J, with 14 bases in the middle. The V gene's germline CDR1 is MGHRA and CDR2 YSYEKL. The sample is drawn from a study of regulatory T cells in long-lasting Graves disease. As to time point: persistent/refractory GD, antithyroid drugs over 5 years with positive TRAb. From PBMCs, RNA was extracted and then used to make the TCR library. With EDTA tubes as the receptacles, around 10 milliliters of peripheral blood were drawn. General study results and limits: Whereas roughly 1,000 public clonotypes were shared by new patients, persistent patients shared more, at some 2,500.

Here the sequenced sample was peripheral blood mononuclear cells (PBMCs), taken when the disease was refractory, from a patient treated with antithyroid drugs. This clonotype originated in a female donor with Graves disease. J is TRBJ2-7 and V is TRBV4-1; a weak D match, TRBD2 (6 bases). The CDR3: CASREVGGAYEQYF. The CDR3 region has the DNA TGCGCCAGCAGAGAGGTCGGAGGGGCCTACGAGCAGTACTTC.